The 25 T cell receptor beta chains given below trace back to one sample, sequenced in a study of T cell changes during pregnancy in multiple sclerosis. Libraries were prepared by immunoSEQ multiplex PCR; TCRdb keeps only in-frame clonotypes and omits some of them. In the table there are 100,000 to 140,000 clones, about 90% of which are singletons. This sample comprised peripheral blood, obtained in the third trimester of pregnancy. These receptors originate from a female donor in good health, enrolled as a control in a pregnancy study.

This rearrangement joins TRBV4-3 to TRBJ2-1, with D possibly being TRBD2 (5 bases). Germline-derived CDR1 and CDR2 are LGHNA and YSLEER. CDR3 length equals 15 residues. The V gene lost 1 base and the J gene lost 2 bases, with 9 bases spanning the gap. The CDR3 DNA sequence: TGCGCCAGCAGCCAAGTCCGGGGTCCCTACAATGAGCAGTTCTTC. Protein: CASSQVRGPYNEQFF.

V and J are TRBV27 and TRBJ1-2; tentative D call: TRBD1 (5 bases). CDR1 is MNHEY and CDR2 is SMNVEV in the germline V gene (reference sequence). Trimming removed 8 bases from V and 0 bases from J, with 7 bases in between. The CDR3 extends over 12 amino acids. CDR3 in amino acids: CASGGANYGYTF. In nucleotides, the CDR3 is TGTGCCAGCGGGGGGGCTAACTATGGCTACACCTTC.

This chain links TRBV9 with TRBJ2-3; 7 bases agree with TRBD1. Germline V gene sequence: CDR1 SGDLS, CDR2 YYNGEE. This CDR3 spans 13 amino acids. J lost 9 bases, V lost 3 bases, and 7 bases had no gene match. The CDR3 DNA sequence: TGTGCCAGCAGCGGAGCTGGGACAGTCACGCAGTATTTT. Its translation: CASSGAGTVTQYF.

The rearrangement links TRBV2 to TRBJ1-5; D remains ambiguous. The germline V and J ends were trimmed by 8 bases and 3 bases, with 11 bases remaining between them. The germline V gene encodes CDR1 SNHLY and CDR2 FYNNEI. This CDR3 spans 13 amino acids. The CDR3 nucleotides are TGTGCCAGCCTACCCAGGTTCAATCAGCCCCAGCATTTT. Translation gives CASLPRFNQPQHF.

The chain carries TRBV5-1 and TRBJ2-2; TRBD1 matches 8 bases. The V and J ends lost 2 bases and 5 bases, in that order; junction bases with no gene match: 8. The germline CDR1 and CDR2 sequences are SGHRS and YFSETQ. The CDR3 loop spans 16 amino acids. This CDR3 reads CASSFQGAVWTGELFF. In nucleotides, the CDR3 is TGCGCCAGCAGCTTCCAGGGGGCGGTTTGGACCGGGGAGCTGTTTTTT.

The table lists this clone with a count of one. The CDR3 loop reads CASSFRTSGYTF. In DNA form, the CDR3 reads TGTGCCAGCAGCTTTAGGACTAGTGGCTACACCTTC. This chain connects TRBV7-2 to TRBJ1-2, with D unresolved. Germline V gene sequence: CDR1 SGHTA, CDR2 FQGNSA. Trimming pared 3 bases from V and 7 bases from J, leaving 9 bases between. The CDR3 contains 12 residues.

This clone was recorded once. The chain joins TRBV7-8 to TRBJ1-1; 8 bases map to TRBD1. J gave up 3 bases and V 4 bases, and 13 bases lay outside the gene matches. The CDR3 sequence is 17 residues long. Germline CDR1 SGHVS, CDR2 FQNEAQ. For the CDR3, the DNA is TGTGCCAGCAGCTCATCGGGCAGGGGGCGCGGCTACACTGAAGCTTTCTTT. It specifies CASSSSGRGRGYTEAFF.

The V call is TRBV7-3, the J call TRBJ2-5; 9 positions agree with TRBD1. The germline CDR1 and CDR2 sequences are SGHTA and FQGTGA. The V segment lost 4 bases and the J segment 5 bases; nucleotides outside the gene matches: 5. The CDR3 loop spans 14 amino acids. CDR3 nucleotide sequence: TGTGCCAGCAGCTCGGGACAGGGTGGGGAGACCCAGTACTTC. It encodes CASSSGQGGETQYF.

CDR3 loop: CASSFSVSYEQYF. The DNA of the CDR3 is TGTGCCAGCAGCTTTAGTGTTTCCTACGAGCAGTACTTC. The chain recombines TRBV11-2 with TRBJ2-7; D gene uncertain. This CDR3 comprises 13 residues. Germline V gene lookup returns CDR1 SGHAT and CDR2 FQNNGV. Trimming pared 3 bases from V and 1 base from J, leaving 7 bases between.

The genes are TRBV30 and TRBJ1-3, with D maybe TRBD1 (6 bases). The germline V gene encodes CDR1 GTSNPN and CDR2 SVGIG (reference sequence). The CDR3 is 16 amino acids. Trimming took 4 bases from V and 0 from J, leaving 16 bases between them. This CDR3 is CAWIMFGTTSGNTIYF. The DNA of the CDR3 is TGTGCCTGGATAATGTTTGGGACAACCTCTGGAAACACCATATATTTT. Using reference TRBV30 and TRBJ1-3 for the parts outside the CDR3, the full variable domain is SQTIHQWPATLVQPVGSPLSLECTVEGTSNPNLYWYRQAAGRGLQLLFYSVGIGQISSEVPQNLSASRPQDRQFILSSKKLLLSDSGFYLCAWIMFGTTSGNTIYFGEGSWLTVV.

The chain carries TRBV25-1 and TRBJ2-1; TRBD2 is a possible D gene (7 bases). The germline CDR1 and CDR2 sequences are MGHDK and SYGVNS. CDR3 length equals 15 residues. Trimming removed 7 bases from V and 2 bases from J, with 15 bases in between. The CDR3 is CASTLPGGPYNEQFF. DNA of the CDR3: TGTGCCAGCACCCTACCCGGGGGGCCCTACAATGAGCAGTTCTTC.

The chain recombines TRBV5-5 with TRBJ2-7, with D perhaps TRBD1 (5 bases). There are 15 residues in the CDR3. Germline V lookup: CDR1 SGHKS, CDR2 YYEKEE (reference sequence). V lost 4 bases and J lost 2, with 16 bases in between. The CDR3 loop is CASSPHQTATYEQYF. As DNA, the CDR3 is TGTGCCAGCAGCCCCCATCAGACAGCCACCTACGAGCAGTACTTC.

V gene TRBV5-1 combines with J gene TRBJ2-1; 7 bases line up with TRBD1. Trimming removed 0 bases from V and 7 bases from J; junction bases left unmatched: 10. Per the germline V gene, CDR1 is SGHRS and CDR2 is YFSETQ. The CDR3 loop spans 16 amino acids. DNA for the CDR3: TGCGCCAGCAGCTTGGAGACAGGGTTCAAGGTGAATGAGCAGTTCTTC. It codes for CASSLETGFKVNEQFF.

The V gene is TRBV19, the J gene TRBJ1-5, with TRBD1 matching over 10 bases. V was clipped by 11 bases and J by 4 bases; unmatched bases: 23. Germline V CDR1 and CDR2: LNHDA, SQIVND (reference sequence). The CDR3 sequence is 19 residues long. The CDR3 DNA sequence: TGTGCCGTAGGGGACGGGACAGGGGTCATACCAACAAAAAATCAGCCCCAGCATTTT. Translated, it gives CAVGDGTGVIPTKNQPQHF.

The chain employs TRBV4-2 and TRBJ1-6, with a possible D match to TRBD1 (5 bases). The ends were cut back, 0 bases at V and 11 bases at J, with 11 bases in the middle. Germline values: CDR1 LGHNA, CDR2 YNFKEQ. The CDR3 is made up of 14 amino acids. Here the CDR3 reads CASSQEKGRAPLHF. CDR3 coding DNA: TGTGCCAGCAGCCAAGAAAAGGGGCGCGCACCCCTCCACTTT.

This sequence joins TRBV2 and TRBJ1-6; weak D call: TRBD1 (6 bases). Trimming shortened V by 4 bases and J by 7 bases, and 17 bases separated the two germline ends. The germline CDR1 and CDR2 sequences are SNHLY and FYNNEI. CDR3 length equals 16 residues. As DNA, the CDR3 is TGTGCCAGCAGTGTTGAAGGTTGGGGACAAAATTCACCCCTCCACTTT. It translates to CASSVEGWGQNSPLHF.

The rearrangement links TRBV6-5 to TRBJ1-2; 7 nucleotides match TRBD1. V dropped 5 bases and J dropped 6; count of bases not matched to a gene: 6. The CDR3 length is 13 residues. CDR1 and CDR2 (germline): MNHEY, SVGAGI. This chain's CDR3 is CASSTPQGNGYTF. As DNA, the CDR3 is TGTGCCAGCAGTACACCACAGGGGAATGGCTACACCTTC.

V gene TRBV6-4 combines with J gene TRBJ1-1; D not resolved. V lost 4 bases and J 4 bases, leaving 22 bases between the germline ends. CDR1 and CDR2 from the germline V gene are MRHNA and SNTAGT. The CDR3 contains 17 residues. The CDR3 protein is CASSAPGFLRVGTEAFF. DNA of the CDR3: TGTGCCAGCAGTGCCCCGGGTTTTCTGCGCGTGGGCACTGAAGCTTTCTTT.

The chain links TRBV12-5 to TRBJ1-1; no clear D gene. Germline values: CDR1 LGHNT, CDR2 FRNRAP. Between the trimmed V and J ends, which lost 6 bases and 5 bases, there was a span of 10 bases. This CDR3 has 12 amino acids. The CDR3 region is CASGTPRTEAFF. In DNA form, the CDR3 reads TGTGCTAGTGGAACACCGAGGACTGAAGCTTTCTTT.

On this clone: The germline gene is not matched at one end of the junction; a read error may be the cause. The chain combines TRBV7-7 with TRBJ2-2; 8 bases align to TRBD1. Germline assignment: CDR1 SSHAT and CDR2 FNYEAQ (reference sequence). The CDR3 has 14 residues. CDR3 sequence (DNA): TGTGCTAGCAGCGGACAGGGAAACACCGGGGAGCTGTTTTTT. Translated: CASSGQGNTGELFF.

The chain combines TRBV19 with TRBJ2-1; 8 nucleotides agree with TRBD2. Losses at the gene ends were 8 bases for V and 6 bases for J; bases not matched to a gene: 6. CDR1 and CDR2 from the germline V gene are LNHDA and SQIVND (reference sequence). This CDR3 spans 13 amino acids. In DNA, the CDR3 is TGTGCCAGTGGGATAGCGGGGATCAATGAGCAGTTCTTC. Amino acid sequence: CASGIAGINEQFF.

The chain is built from TRBV2 and TRBJ2-2; 7 nucleotides match TRBD2. J gave up 3 bases and V 7 bases, and 8 bases lay outside the gene matches. The CDR3 spans 15 residues. CDR1 is SNHLY and CDR2 is FYNNEI in the germline V gene. CDR3 sequence reads: CASTGLVADTGELFF. CDR3 DNA sequence: TGTGCCAGCACCGGACTAGTGGCAGACACCGGGGAGCTGTTTTTT.

The rearrangement links TRBV2 to TRBJ1-1, with 7 bases lining up with TRBD1. This CDR3 is 15 amino acids long. Germline V CDR1 and CDR2: SNHLY, FYNNEI. Unmatched junction bases numbered 15, after V lost 8 bases and J lost 6 bases. The CDR3 loop reads CASFPRGPGESEAFF. The CDR3 nucleotides read TGTGCCAGCTTCCCAAGGGGGCCAGGGGAGTCTGAAGCTTTCTTT.

The rearrangement uses TRBV7-9 and TRBJ1-1, with 7 bases matching TRBD1. The V gene end was trimmed by 9 bases and the J gene end by 2 bases; junction bases not matched to a gene: 6. The CDR3 has 13 residues. Germline CDR1 SEHNR, CDR2 FQNEAQ (reference sequence). The chain's CDR3 is CASCRQGNTEAFF. As DNA, the CDR3 is TGTGCCAGTTGCCGACAGGGTAACACTGAAGCTTTCTTT.

The gene calls are TRBV7-6 and TRBJ2-3; TRBD2 agrees at 8 bases. Germline values: CDR1 SGHVS, CDR2 FNYEAQ. The CDR3 is made up of 16 amino acids. The ends lost 0 bases at V and 3 bases at J; junction bases unmatched: 5. This CDR3 reads CASSLAPGGATDTQYF. The DNA for the CDR3 is TGTGCCAGCAGCTTAGCGCCCGGGGGGGCGACAGATACGCAGTATTTT.